The 20 T cell receptor beta chains listed next were all sequenced from one sample in a study of neurological immune-mediated disorders (dated by TCRdb to the late 2010s). The library was built by means of 5' RACE. TCRdb records Illumina HiSeq 2500 as the sequencer. The public reads were quality trimmed at Q25 with fastp and then assembled into clones with MiXCR by TCRdb, keeping productive beta chains. Rows are combined by CDR3 protein, so each entry shows the most common genes and DNA. Present in this sample are around 53,000 distinct CDR3 sequences, more than 4% of which were seen just once. The ten largest clones represent about 3% of the sample. Sequenced input: PBMCs. These receptors all come from a man aged 50 or older with multiple sclerosis.

This clonotype was seen at least ten times. The chain uses TRBV3-1 and TRBJ2-2; D unclear. V dropped 0 bases and J dropped 7 bases, with 9 bases sitting between them. The germline V gene has CDR1 LGHDT and CDR2 YNNKEL (reference sequence). The CDR3 is made up of 14 amino acids. The CDR3 protein is CASSQENVVGELFF. The CDR3 DNA follows: TGTGCCAGCAGCCAAGAAAATGTTGTCGGGGAGCTGTTTTTT.

This clonotype was counted many times. V gene TRBV20-1 combines with J gene TRBJ2-1; 10 bases agree with TRBD2. Unmatched junction bases numbered 13, after V lost 4 bases and J lost 7 bases. Germline assignment: CDR1 DFQATT and CDR2 SNEGSKA (reference sequence). The CDR3 totals 16 residues. The CDR3 here is CSATTSLAGASNEQFF. The CDR3 nucleotides are TGCAGTGCTACGACAAGCCTAGCGGGGGCTAGTAATGAGCAGTTCTTC.

This clonotype was recorded many times. The rearrangement links TRBV5-1 to TRBJ2-5, with 9 bases identical to TRBD2. The CDR3 has 15 amino acids. Germline-derived CDR1 and CDR2 are SGHRS and YFSETQ. Losses at the gene ends were 4 bases for V and 4 bases for J; bases not matched to a gene: 8. CDR3 region: CASSTVSGSPETQYF. The CDR3 coding sequence is TGCGCCAGCAGCACGGTTAGCGGGAGTCCAGAGACCCAGTACTTC.

This clonotype was seen a handful of times. As the CDR3 is not closed by the conserved phenylalanine or tryptophan, this likely results from a read error. The chain uses TRBV28 and TRBJ2-7; D ambiguous. CDR3 size: 12 residues. Trimming left V 6 bases short and J 1 base short, with 7 bases between. Germline values: CDR1 MDHEN, CDR2 SYDVKM. The CDR3 here is CASSPRSYEQYN. The DNA for the CDR3 is TGTGCCAGCAGCCCAAGATCCTACGAGCAGTACAAC.

This clonotype was seen repeatedly, ten times or more. The CDR3 is CASSPGQSSGREYNEQFF. CDR3 DNA: TGTGCCAGCAGTCCGGGACAGTCTAGCGGGAGGGAATACAATGAGCAGTTCTTC. This chain joins TRBV27 and TRBJ2-1, with TRBD2 matching 12 bases. There are 18 residues in the CDR3. The V gene end was trimmed by 5 bases and the J gene end by 4 bases; junction bases not matched to a gene: 12. CDR1 MNHEY and CDR2 SMNVEV come from the germline V gene (reference sequence).

The V and J genes are TRBV7-9 and TRBJ1-2; weak D call: TRBD1 (6 bases). V was shortened by 5 bases and J by 0 bases, with 16 bases between the two germline ends. CDR3 length: 16 amino acids. Per germline, CDR1 SEHNR and CDR2 FQNEAQ (reference sequence). CDR3 protein: CASSQGGKKANYGYTF. In DNA, the CDR3 is TGTGCCAGCAGCCAAGGGGGGAAAAAAGCTAACTATGGCTACACCTTC.

This rearrangement joins TRBV19 to TRBJ2-7; a possible D gene is TRBD1 (5 bases). Germline values: CDR1 LNHDA, CDR2 SQIVND (reference sequence). CDR3 length: 13 amino acids. Trimming cost V 4 bases and J 3 bases, with 10 bases left between them. The CDR3, as DNA: TGTGCCAGTAGTAACCCGGACAACTACGAGCAGTACTTC. Encoded protein: CASSNPDNYEQYF. The variable domain in full, completed from reference TRBV19 and TRBJ2-7, reads DGGITQSPKYLFRKEGQNVTLSCEQNLNHDAMYWYRQDPGQGLRLIYYSQIVNDFQKGDIAEGYSVSREKKESFPLTVTSAQKNPTAFYLCASSNPDNYEQYFGPGTRLTVT.

Many counts were recorded for this clonotype. The chain employs TRBV7-8 and TRBJ2-1; D gene unclear. Trimming pared 5 bases from V and 5 bases from J, leaving 7 bases between. Germline V CDR1 and CDR2: SGHVS, FQNEAQ. The CDR3 extends over 12 amino acids. In DNA form, the CDR3 reads TGTGCCAGCAGCCTCGAAGACAATGAGCAGTTCTTC. It specifies CASSLEDNEQFF. The full variable domain, with the rest looked up from reference TRBV7-8 and TRBJ2-1, is GAGVSQSPRYKVAKRGQDVALRCDPISGHVSLFWYQQALGQGPEFLTYFQNEAQLDKSGLPSDRFFAERPEGSVSTLKIQRTQQEDSAVYLCASSLEDNEQFFGPGTRLTVL.

This clonotype was detected many times. In DNA, the CDR3 is TGTGCCAGCAACTCGAGGGACTCCTCCCACCCCGGGGAGCTGTTTTTT. Amino acid sequence: CASNSRDSSHPGELFF. The chain links TRBV7-9 to TRBJ2-2, with D tentatively TRBD2 (6 bases). The length of the CDR3 is 16 residues. Germline V gene lookup returns CDR1 SEHNR and CDR2 FQNEAQ (reference sequence). V was clipped by 7 bases and J by 6 bases, with 21 bases between them.

J is TRBJ2-7 and V is TRBV7-9, with a possible D match to TRBD2 (6 bases). The CDR3 totals 13 residues. Between the trimmed V and J ends, which lost 4 bases and 7 bases, there was a span of 14 bases. Germline-derived CDR1 and CDR2 are SEHNR and FQNEAQ (reference sequence). The CDR3 sequence: CASSSGVGGEQYF. Here the CDR3 DNA reads TGTGCCAGCAGCTCCGGGGTTGGGGGGGAGCAGTACTTC. The full variable domain, rest sourced from reference TRBV7-9 and TRBJ2-7, is DTGVSQNPRHKITKRGQNVTFRCDPISEHNRLYWYRQTLGQGPEFLTYFQNEAQLEKSRLLSDRFSAERPKGSFSTLEIQRTEQGDSAMYLCASSSGVGGEQYFGPGTRLTVT.

CDR3 loop: CASSSTSGGMTDTQYF. As DNA, the CDR3 is TGCGCCAGCAGCAGCACTAGCGGGGGGATGACAGATACGCAGTATTTT. The V gene is TRBV5-1, the J gene TRBJ2-3; TRBD2 agrees at 12 bases. Per the germline V gene, CDR1 is SGHRS and CDR2 is YFSETQ. The CDR3 spans 16 residues. The junction had 6 bases not matched to a gene; V was cut back by 4 bases and J by 3 bases.

This clonotype was found many times. This rearrangement joins TRBV12-3 or TRBV12-4 to TRBJ2-7; the match to TRBD1 covers 10 bases. The junction had 11 bases not matched to a gene; V was cut back by 6 bases and J by 0 bases. The CDR3 contains 17 residues. CDR3 region: CASRGDRGYFPSYEQYF. The CDR3 DNA sequence: TGTGCCAGCAGGGGGGACAGGGGTTATTTTCCCTCCTACGAGCAGTACTTC.

This clonotype was counted ten times or more. This chain uses TRBV10-3 with TRBJ2-1; D ambiguous. This CDR3 region has 12 residues. V gave up 6 bases and J gave up 9 bases, with 12 bases separating them. From germline, CDR1 is ENHRY and CDR2 SYGVKD. DNA of the CDR3: TGTGCCATCAGCTACACCGGTGGTGAGCAGTTCTTC. Translation gives CAISYTGGEQFF.

This chain connects TRBV12-3 or TRBV12-4 to TRBJ1-4, with a possible D match to TRBD1 (5 bases). The CDR3 is 15 residues long. Trimming left V 6 bases short and J 2 bases short, with 13 bases between. CDR3 nucleotides: TGTGCCAGCAGCCACGAAGACAGCACTAATGAAAAACTGTTTTTT. The encoded protein is CASSHEDSTNEKLFF.

This clonotype was detected only a few times. A much larger clone lies a single base off, so this may be a read error. This chain links TRBV7-9 with TRBJ2-7; no reliable D call. CDR3 length: 13 residues. Trimming removed 2 bases at V and 7 bases at J, with 12 bases between. The germline V gene encodes CDR1 SEHNR and CDR2 FQNEAQ (reference sequence). The CDR3 bases are TGTGCCAGCAGCTTAATGCGTCAGGAAGAGCAGTACTTC. As protein: CASSLMRQEEQYF.

This clonotype appeared many times. The chain couples TRBV5-1 to TRBJ2-7, with 9 positions matching TRBD1. The ends lost 6 bases at V and 5 bases at J; junction bases unmatched: 9. This CDR3 contains 14 residues. In germline, CDR1 is SGHRS, CDR2 YFSETQ. The DNA for the CDR3 is TGCGCCAGCACTCTACAGGGGGCGATAAACGAGCAGTACTTC. It is translated as CASTLQGAINEQYF.

In its sample, this clonotype was seen many times. V gene TRBV29-1 combines with J gene TRBJ2-7, with D tentatively TRBD2 (5 bases). Germline V gene lookup returns CDR1 SQVTM and CDR2 ANQGSEA. This CDR3 is 12 amino acids long. With 3 bases removed from V and 7 bases from J, the gap between germline ends came to 13 bases. The CDR3 bases are TGCAGCGTTGACATCCCGTCGGGGGAGCAGTACTTC. This codes for CSVDIPSGEQYF.

This clonotype was counted only a few times. The chain is built from TRBV7-6 and TRBJ2-1; 10 bases line up with TRBD2. Germline V gene lookup returns CDR1 SGHVS and CDR2 FNYEAQ. The CDR3 has 14 amino acids. J gave up 9 bases and V 1 base, and 3 bases lay outside the gene matches. This chain's CDR3 is CASSLVTSGIEQFF. The CDR3, as DNA: TGTGCCAGCAGCTTAGTTACTAGCGGGATTGAGCAGTTCTTC.

This clonotype was seen many times. The chain links TRBV5-1 to TRBJ1-1; D gene unclear. V lost 0 bases and J lost 1, with 13 bases in between. Per germline, CDR1 SGHRS and CDR2 YFSETQ. The CDR3 has 16 amino acids. The CDR3 sequence: CASSLAGSFGNTEAFF. In nucleotides, the CDR3 is TGCGCCAGCAGCTTGGCTGGGTCTTTCGGGAACACTGAAGCTTTCTTT.

This clonotype has at least ten counts. The genes are TRBV12-3 or TRBV12-4 and TRBJ2-7; 8 nucleotides align to TRBD1. The CDR3 totals 15 residues. V lost 1 base to trimming and J lost 0 bases; unmatched junction nucleotides: 2. This CDR3 reads CASSLGTGSSYEQYF. As DNA, the CDR3 is TGTGCCAGCAGTTTAGGGACAGGGTCCTCCTACGAGCAGTACTTC.